Presented here are 20 T cell receptor beta chains from one specimen sequenced in a study of T cell changes during pregnancy in multiple sclerosis. TCRdb's copy holds only in-frame clones and misses some; the assay was immunoSEQ multiplex PCR. This sample carries about 59,000 clones, approximately 94% of them seen once, and the ten largest clones take just over 2.5%. The source was CD8+ T cells from peripheral blood mononuclear cells, collected after pregnancy. The receptor set was obtained from a female donor with multiple sclerosis, enrolled in a pregnancy study.

The chain carries TRBV10-2 and TRBJ1-5; D remains unclear. The CDR3 length is 12 residues. The ends were cut back, 7 bases at V and 2 bases at J, with 6 bases in the middle. The germline V gene has CDR1 WSHSY and CDR2 SAAADI. In DNA, the CDR3 is TGCGCCAGCACGGCGGGCAATCAGCCCCAGCATTTT. It encodes CASTAGNQPQHF.

CDR3 sequence reads: CASSLGQGALSYEQYF. The CDR3 bases are TGCGCCAGCAGCTTGGGGCAGGGGGCCCTCTCCTACGAGCAGTACTTC. The chain is built from TRBV5-1 and TRBJ2-7, with 8 bases fitting TRBD1. The CDR3 runs to 16 residues. CDR1 and CDR2 from the germline V gene are SGHRS and YFSETQ. After removal of 0 bases from V and 0 bases from J, the junction contained 5 bases not matched to a gene.

This rearrangement joins TRBV2 to TRBJ2-1, with a tentative D call TRBD1 (6 bases). CDR1 SNHLY and CDR2 FYNNEI come from the germline V gene. Trimming removed 3 bases at V and 10 bases at J, with 13 bases between. The length of the CDR3 is 13 residues. The CDR3 is CASSDLGGKEQFF. The CDR3 region has the DNA TGTGCCAGCAGTGATTTAGGGGGAAAGGAGCAGTTCTTC.

This clone was counted once. The chain carries TRBV9 and TRBJ1-1; tentative D call: TRBD1 (6 bases). Trimming took off 6 bases at V and 3 bases at J, with 12 bases between the two ends. The CDR3 extends over 13 amino acids. The V gene's germline CDR1 is SGDLS and CDR2 YYNGEE. CDR3 amino acids: CASNAEGDTEAFF. In nucleotides, the CDR3 is TGTGCCAGCAACGCAGAGGGGGACACTGAAGCTTTCTTT.

The chain joins TRBV4-1 to TRBJ1-3; 7 bases fit TRBD1. The CDR3 extends over 12 amino acids. Trimming removed 3 bases from V and 9 bases from J; junction bases left unmatched: 2. The V gene's germline CDR1 is MGHRA and CDR2 YSYEKL. CDR3 sequence: CASSQGTATIYF. The DNA of the CDR3 is TGCGCCAGCAGCCAGGGGACAGCCACCATATATTTT.

The genes are TRBV18 and TRBJ2-7; 9 bases are a match to TRBD1. V dropped 6 bases and J dropped 6; count of bases not matched to a gene: 15. Per the germline V gene, CDR1 is KGHSH and CDR2 is LQKENI. The CDR3 loop spans 16 amino acids. The CDR3 protein is CASSFTGGTGFVEQYF. As DNA, the CDR3 is TGTGCCAGCTCTTTTACCGGGGGGACAGGGTTTGTCGAGCAGTACTTC.

The genes are TRBV2 and TRBJ1-1; no clear D gene. Per the germline V gene, CDR1 is SNHLY and CDR2 is FYNNEI. The length of the CDR3 is 13 residues. Trimming stripped 6 bases from V and 0 bases from J, with 8 bases between. CDR3 region: CASSVDLNTEAFF. The CDR3, as DNA: TGTGCCAGCAGCGTAGATCTGAACACTGAAGCTTTCTTT.

J is TRBJ1-2 and V is TRBV4-1, with 10 bases fitting TRBD1. CDR1 is MGHRA, CDR2 YSYEKL, per germline. V shed 3 bases and J 3 bases; nucleotides not matched to a gene: 4. This CDR3 contains 15 residues. CDR3 nucleotides: TGCGCCAGCAGCCAGGCCGGGACAGGGGACTATGGCTACACCTTC. It is translated as CASSQAGTGDYGYTF.

The rearrangement links TRBV15 to TRBJ2-3; TRBD1 aligns across 8 bases. Germline CDR1 LNHNV, CDR2 YYDKDF (reference sequence). This CDR3 region has 15 residues. With V trimmed by 1 base and J by 2 bases, 2 bases remained unmatched. The CDR3 protein is CATSRAGQATDTQYF. The CDR3 nucleotides read TGTGCCACCAGCAGAGCGGGACAGGCCACAGATACGCAGTATTTT.

The chain links TRBV9 to TRBJ2-7, with D tentatively TRBD1 (6 bases). Germline-derived CDR1 and CDR2 are SGDLS and YYNGEE. This CDR3 has 16 residues. V lost 4 bases and J lost 5, with 22 bases in between. Here the CDR3 reads CASSLSAGALRDEQYF. CDR3 nucleotide sequence: TGTGCCAGCAGCCTCTCGGCAGGGGCCCTAAGGGACGAGCAGTACTTC.

V gene TRBV7-7 combines with J gene TRBJ2-1, with TRBD2 matching 8 bases. The length of the CDR3 is 14 residues. Trimming took 6 bases from V and 1 from J; bases not matched to a gene: 2. CDR1 is SSHAT, CDR2 FNYEAQ, per germline (reference sequence). CDR3 in amino acids: CASSTSGSYNEQFF. In nucleotides, the CDR3 is TGTGCCAGCAGTACTAGCGGTTCCTACAATGAGCAGTTCTTC.

The chain joins TRBV19 to TRBJ2-3, with TRBD2 identical over 7 bases. The CDR3 is 14 residues long. Germline CDR1 is LNHDA and CDR2 is SQIVND (reference sequence). V shed 2 bases and J 1 base; nucleotides not matched to a gene: 0. This CDR3 reads CASSITSGTDTQYF. Here the CDR3 DNA reads TGTGCCAGTAGTATAACTAGCGGCACAGATACGCAGTATTTT.

The chain is built from TRBV12-5 and TRBJ1-2; 7 bases fit TRBD1. CDR1 LGHNT and CDR2 FRNRAP come from the germline V gene. CDR3 size: 15 residues. After removal of 1 base from V and 1 base from J, the junction contained 3 bases not matched to a gene. CDR3 nucleotides: TGTGCTAGTGGTTTGGGTCAGGGGGATAACTATGGCTACACCTTC. This codes for CASGLGQGDNYGYTF.

V usage is TRBV10-3 and J usage is TRBJ2-7, with D possibly TRBD1 on 5 matching bases. V dropped 3 bases and J dropped 1 base, with 10 bases sitting between them. Germline V gene sequence: CDR1 ENHRY, CDR2 SYGVKD. The CDR3 consists of 14 residues. CDR3: CAISDRTTSYEQYF. DNA of the CDR3: TGTGCCATCAGTGATCGGACAACGTCCTACGAGCAGTACTTC.

The chain has TRBV9 and TRBJ1-1; TRBD1 is a possible D gene (6 bases). This CDR3 region has 13 residues. Germline assignment: CDR1 SGDLS and CDR2 YYNGEE. Between the trimmed V and J ends, which lost 0 bases and 4 bases, there was a span of 7 bases. The chain's CDR3 is CASSVGRGTEAFF. The CDR3 bases are TGTGCCAGCAGCGTAGGCAGGGGCACTGAAGCTTTCTTT.

The rearrangement uses TRBV28 and TRBJ1-3, with no clear D. The germline V gene encodes CDR1 MDHEN and CDR2 SYDVKM. The CDR3 has 14 amino acids. Trimming stripped 5 bases from V and 0 bases from J, with 8 bases between. In DNA form, the CDR3 reads TGTGCCAGCAGTCTGTATATCTCTGGAAACACCATATATTTT. Residues: CASSLYISGNTIYF.

The gene calls are TRBV4-3 and TRBJ2-1, with 9 bases identical to TRBD1. V shed 0 bases, J shed 6 bases, and the junction held 15 bases outside the gene matches. Looked up from germline, CDR1 is LGHNA and CDR2 is YSLEER. This CDR3 comprises 19 residues. This CDR3 is CASSQDWFAGTGNVNEQFF. As DNA, the CDR3 is TGCGCCAGCAGCCAAGATTGGTTCGCCGGGACAGGGAATGTCAATGAGCAGTTCTTC.

V gene TRBV19 combines with J gene TRBJ2-1; perhaps TRBD1 as D (6 bases). The V end was cut by 0 bases, the J end by 7 bases, with 16 bases between. The CDR3 is made up of 16 amino acids. Per germline, CDR1 LNHDA and CDR2 SQIVND (reference sequence). The CDR3 loop reads CASSIDSAGEFNEQFF. In DNA form, the CDR3 reads TGTGCCAGTAGTATAGATTCGGCAGGGGAGTTTAATGAGCAGTTCTTC.

The V call is TRBV27, the J call TRBJ2-7; D call uncertain. The CDR3 contains 13 residues. Germline CDR1 MNHEY, CDR2 SMNVEV (reference sequence). V shed 2 bases and J shed 3 bases, with 8 bases lying between them. CDR3: CASSLGPFYEQYF. CDR3 DNA: TGTGCCAGCAGTTTAGGGCCTTTCTACGAGCAGTACTTC.

This chain connects TRBV30 to TRBJ2-1; 9 positions match TRBD1. The CDR3 is 15 amino acids. The germline CDR1 and CDR2 sequences are GTSNPN and SVGIG (reference sequence). J lost 7 bases, V lost 3 bases, and 10 bases had no gene match. CDR3 amino acids: CAWRPGTGFKNEQFF. As DNA, the CDR3 is TGTGCCTGGAGACCCGGGACAGGGTTCAAAAATGAGCAGTTCTTC.